A selection of T cell receptor beta chains follows, all from one sample in a study of blood T cell repertoires in COVID-19. Libraries were prepared by immunoSEQ multiplex PCR; TCRdb keeps only in-frame clonotypes and omits some of them. Among about 300,000 clones listed, about 91% were seen once. Sequenced material: peripheral blood. The source of these receptors is a young woman who had recovered from COVID-19. Each CDR3 is given without its conserved first and last residue.

j_gene | len | v_gene | CDR3aa
TRBJ1-1 | 12 | TRBV19 | ASSLGGVSTEAF
TRBJ1-3 | 14 | TRBV6-1 | ASSGEGRLSGNTIY
TRBJ2-7 | 15 | TRBV5-1 | ASSPWAPSTNSYEQY
TRBJ1-4 | 15 | TRBV9 | ASSDSAGLGTNEKLF
TRBJ1-4 | 14 | TRBV5-6 | ASSPRDSSTNEKLF
TRBJ1-1 | 12 | TRBV5-4 | ASQPAGRNTEAF
TRBJ1-1 | 11 | TRBV30 | ASLIRGRTEAF
TRBJ2-7 | 12 | TRBV13 | ASRRGGQGNEQY
TRBJ1-2 | 14 | TRBV7-2 | ASTTMRERPNYGYT
TRBJ1-2 | 13 | TRBV18 | ASSPIRGIDYGYT
TRBJ2-7 | 11 | TRBV5-1 | ASSLALSYEQY
TRBJ2-1 | 13 | TRBV2 | ASPRVRDSYNEQF
TRBJ1-2 | 14 | TRBV4-3 | ASSQDRDRRYYGYT
TRBJ2-7 | 13 | TRBV28 | ASSPSGQGGNEQY
TRBJ2-3 | 11 | TRBV6-5 | ASSYLEADTQY
TRBJ2-3 | 14 | TRBV9 | ASSRGGRLGSNTQY
TRBJ1-6 | 13 | TRBV2 | ASSPDSRAASPLH
TRBJ2-3 | 14 | TRBV4-1 | ASSQPDQEGGDTQY
TRBJ1-5 | 12 | TRBV19 | ASSERDSNQPQH
TRBJ2-3 | 15 | TRBV6-2/TRBV6-3 | ASSAQGDRGLGDTQY
TRBJ2-7 | 12 | TRBV5-4 | ASSLVGAPYEQY
TRBJ1-2 | 13 | TRBV28 | ASSSTGGSNYGYT
TRBJ2-2 | 13 | TRBV7-7 | ASSLGVGNTGELF
TRBJ2-5 | 12 | TRBV5-6 | ASSLEQGRETQY
TRBJ1-1 | 13 | TRBV30 | AWSETTGIYTEAF
TRBJ2-7 | 11 | TRBV5-6 | ASVRTGSYEQY
TRBJ2-1 | 13 | TRBV6-5 | ASRTAGRSYNEQF
TRBJ1-3 | 15 | TRBV12-1 | ASSIPDRAYSGNTIY
TRBJ2-3 | 14 | TRBV7-9 | ASSFIAGGKTDTQY
TRBJ1-1 | 12 | TRBV13 | ASSLEEGAPEAF
TRBJ2-7 | 13 | TRBV5-1 | ASSQQPGQASEQY
TRBJ1-4 | 14 | TRBV5-1 | ASSLGDRDTNEKLF
TRBJ2-3 | 14 | TRBV28 | ASSHGRGGSTDTQY
TRBJ2-2 | 11 | TRBV24-1 | ATSDRQSGELF
TRBJ2-1 | 13 | TRBV13 | ASSFLGGGANEQF
TRBJ1-2 | 11 | TRBV2 | ASSGSANYGYT
TRBJ2-5 | 12 | TRBV5-1 | ASSLDRAQETQY
TRBJ2-3 | 16 | TRBV28 | ASSSLSSSLKPGDTQY
TRBJ1-2 | 10 | TRBV7-8 | ASSTGDRVYT
TRBJ2-2 | 13 | TRBV5-4 | ASSLKLAGTGELF
TRBJ1-1 | 12 | TRBV14 | ASSPREYGTEAF
TRBJ2-2 | 13 | TRBV7-8 | ASSLRRVDTGELF
TRBJ1-6 | 15 | TRBV6-1 | ASSEAAGFSYNSPLH
TRBJ2-5 | 14 | TRBV18 | ASSLTPPPRQETQY
TRBJ1-5 | 13 | TRBV28 | ASSSTGQAFSAQH
TRBJ2-2 | 11 | TRBV12-3/TRBV12-4 | ASRYTWTGELF
TRBJ1-3 | 11 | TRBV9 | ASSGASGNTIY
TRBJ2-7 | 12 | TRBV10-3 | AISTGDSSYEQY
TRBJ1-4 | 12 | TRBV19 | ASSRTGRYEKLF